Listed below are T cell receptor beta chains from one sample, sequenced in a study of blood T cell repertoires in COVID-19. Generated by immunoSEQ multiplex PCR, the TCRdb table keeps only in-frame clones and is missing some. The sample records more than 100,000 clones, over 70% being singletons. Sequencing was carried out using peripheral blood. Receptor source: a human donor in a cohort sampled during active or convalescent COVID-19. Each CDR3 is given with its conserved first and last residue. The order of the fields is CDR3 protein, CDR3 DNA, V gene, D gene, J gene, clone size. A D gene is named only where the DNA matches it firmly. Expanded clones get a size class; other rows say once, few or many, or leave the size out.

CASSTGTSGGDTQYF | TGTGCCAGCAGTACCGGGACTAGCGGGGGTGATACGCAGTATTTT | TRBV7-3 | TRBD2 | TRBJ2-3 | .
CASSLFLPGTGVDEQYF | TGTGCCAGCAGTTTATTTCTTCCCGGGACAGGGGTCGACGAGCAGTACTTC | TRBV27 | TRBD1 | TRBJ2-7 | .
CASSVVPGGGSGANVLTF | TGTGCCAGCAGCGTAGTCCCCGGGGGTGGCTCTGGGGCCAACGTCCTGACTTTC | TRBV9 | . | TRBJ2-6 | once
CASSGDSQIGELFF | TGTGCCAGCAGTGGGGACTCACAAATCGGGGAGCTGTTTTTT | TRBV2 | . | TRBJ2-2 | .
CASALYSEAFF | TGTGCCAGCGCCCTATATAGTGAAGCTTTCTTT | TRBV28 | . | TRBJ1-1 | few
CASSLETGPNEQFF | TGTGCCAGCAGCTTAGAAACGGGTCCCAATGAGCAGTTCTTC | TRBV7-2 | . | TRBJ2-1 | .
CASSPRPGQGRETQYF | TGCGCCAGCAGCCCTAGACCGGGACAGGGTAGAGAGACCCAGTACTTC | TRBV4-1 | TRBD1 | TRBJ2-5 | .
CASSPTGTISYEQYF | TGTGCCAGCAGCCCCACGGGAACTATCTCCTACGAGCAGTACTTC | TRBV7-8 | . | TRBJ2-7 | .
CASSVGVGQTGELFF | TGTGCCAGCAGCGTAGGCGTGGGGCAGACCGGGGAGCTGTTTTTT | TRBV9 | . | TRBJ2-2 | .
CASSEQDSYNEQFF | TGCGCCAGCAGTGAACAGGACTCCTACAATGAGCAGTTCTTC | TRBV10-1 | . | TRBJ2-1 | .
CASGRDLRGPGYEQYF | TGTGCCAGCGGGCGGGACTTGCGGGGACCCGGGTACGAGCAGTACTTC | TRBV3-1/TRBV3-2 | . | TRBJ2-7 | .
CASSYSGHYEQYF | TGTGCCAGCAGTTACTCGGGCCACTACGAGCAGTACTTC | TRBV6-2/TRBV6-3 | . | TRBJ2-7 | .
CATSDPSRSGRTGELFF | TGTGCCACCAGTGATCCGTCGAGGAGCGGGAGGACCGGGGAGCTGTTTTTT | TRBV24-1 | TRBD2 | TRBJ2-2 | .
CASSLALAGKRDEQFF | TGTGCCAGCAGCTTGGCGCTAGCGGGGAAACGGGATGAGCAGTTCTTC | TRBV5-5 | TRBD2 | TRBJ2-1 | .
CASSIVSGGAYNEQFF | TGTGCCAGTAGTATAGTGAGCGGGGGGGCCTACAATGAGCAGTTCTTC | TRBV19 | TRBD2 | TRBJ2-1 | .
CASSLETGSGNTIYF | TGTGCCAGCAGCTTAGAGACAGGCTCTGGAAACACCATATATTTT | TRBV7-2 | . | TRBJ1-3 | .
CASSLSPDRAYGYTF | TGTGCCAGCAGCTTAAGCCCGGACAGGGCGTATGGCTACACCTTC | TRBV11-3 | TRBD1 | TRBJ1-2 | .
CASSPPAQGGHYGYTF | TGTGCCAGCTCACCACCTGCACAGGGGGGCCACTATGGCTACACCTTC | TRBV18 | TRBD1 | TRBJ1-2 | .
CASSLVGGGPETQYF | TGCGCCAGCAGCTTGGTTGGGGGGGGACCCGAGACCCAGTACTTC | TRBV5-1 | TRBD2 | TRBJ2-5 | .
CASSQALAGEQFF | TGTGCCAGCAGCCAAGCCTTAGCGGGGGAGCAGTTCTTC | TRBV3-1/TRBV3-2 | TRBD2 | TRBJ2-1 | .
CASSSFFRGPNTGELFF | TGTGCCAGCAGCTCATTCTTCAGGGGGCCGAACACCGGGGAGCTGTTTTTT | TRBV5-5 | TRBD1 | TRBJ2-2 | .
CASSLRDRDRVSSYNEQFF | TGTGCCAGCAGCTTAAGGGACAGGGACCGAGTTAGCTCCTACAATGAGCAGTTCTTC | TRBV11-2 | TRBD1 | TRBJ2-1 | .
CASTQGGASGGYTF | TGTGCCAGCACCCAAGGGGGGGCTTCGGGAGGCTACACCTTC | TRBV6-6 | . | TRBJ1-2 | .
CASSPDRVDYGYTF | TGTGCCAGCTCACCTGACAGGGTGGACTATGGCTACACCTTC | TRBV18 | TRBD1 | TRBJ1-2 | .
CASSLAGGAKGYTF | TGTGCCAGCAGCTTAGCAGGGGGCGCAAAAGGCTACACCTTC | TRBV7-3 | TRBD1 | TRBJ1-2 | .
CATPSERVGELFF | TGTGCCACCCCCTCCGAGAGGGTTGGGGAGCTGTTTTTT | TRBV19 | . | TRBJ2-2 | .
CASSSRDRGYNSPLHF | TGTGCCAGCAGCTCCAGAGACAGGGGCTATAATTCACCCCTCCACTTT | TRBV11-3 | TRBD1 | TRBJ1-6 | .
CASSSIPEQETQYF | TGTGCCAGTAGTTCCATTCCGGAGCAAGAGACCCAGTACTTC | TRBV19 | . | TRBJ2-5 | once
CASSFLFRGNGYTF | TGTGCCAGCAGTTTCTTATTCAGGGGGAATGGCTACACCTTC | TRBV28 | TRBD1 | TRBJ1-2 | .
CASSLGTAQETQYF | TGTGCCAGCAGCCTGGGGACAGCCCAAGAGACCCAGTACTTC | TRBV5-4 | TRBD1 | TRBJ2-5 | .
CASSLTGSRETQYF | TGCGCCAGCAGCTTGACAGGGTCCCGCGAGACCCAGTACTTC | TRBV5-1 | . | TRBJ2-5 | .
CASSPGDYEQYF | TGTGCCAGCAGCCCAGGGGATTACGAGCAGTACTTC | TRBV11-3 | . | TRBJ2-7 | .
CASSLASSGGYNEQFF | TGCGCCAGCAGCTTGGCCTCTAGCGGGGGGTACAATGAGCAGTTCTTC | TRBV5-1 | TRBD2 | TRBJ2-1 | .
CASSLRSGDEFF | TGTGCCAGCAGTCTAAGGTCGGGGGATGAGTTCTTC | TRBV12-3/TRBV12-4 | . | TRBJ2-1 | .
CSASRGQDLYSNQPQHF | TGCAGTGCTAGTAGGGGACAGGACCTTTATAGCAATCAGCCCCAGCATTTT | TRBV20-1 | TRBD1 | TRBJ1-5 | .
CASSFTGTGEEKLFF | TGTGCCAGCAGCTTCACCGGGACAGGGGAGGAAAAACTGTTTTTT | TRBV7-2 | TRBD1 | TRBJ1-4 | .
CASRGTVAWGDYGYTF | TGTGCCAGCAGGGGGACAGTGGCGTGGGGAGACTATGGCTACACCTTC | TRBV27 | TRBD1 | TRBJ1-2 | once
CASSMGQGEAGELFF | TGTGCCAGTAGTATGGGACAGGGGGAAGCTGGGGAGCTGTTTTTT | TRBV19 | TRBD1 | TRBJ2-2 | .
CASSLSGGENTEAFF | TGTGCCAGCAGCCTTTCAGGGGGCGAGAACACTGAAGCTTTCTTT | TRBV7-3 | TRBD1 | TRBJ1-1 | .
CASGQGTDEQYF | TGCGCCAGCGGCCAGGGAACCGACGAGCAGTACTTC | TRBV10-1 | . | TRBJ2-7 | .
CASSLRAGGPSDTQYF | TGTGCCAGCAGCTTGAGAGCGGGGGGGCCCTCAGATACGCAGTATTTT | TRBV5-5 | TRBD2 | TRBJ2-3 | .
CASSPRGTDTQYF | TGTGCCAGCAGCCCGCGGGGCACAGATACGCAGTATTTT | TRBV4-2 | . | TRBJ2-3 | .
CASSLGQTSQETQYF | TGTGCCAGCAGCTTAGGGCAAACCAGCCAAGAGACCCAGTACTTC | TRBV7-9 | . | TRBJ2-5 | .
CASSQGLAGAYTGELFF | TGCGCCAGCAGCCAAGGACTAGCGGGGGCCTACACCGGGGAGCTGTTTTTT | TRBV4-3 | TRBD2 | TRBJ2-2 | .
CASSPHTGETTHF | TGTGCCAGCAGTCCCCACACAGGGGAGACCACCCACTTT | TRBV27 | TRBD1 | TRBJ1-6 | .
CASSFVAATDTQYF | TGTGCCAGCAGTTTTGTAGCGGCCACAGATACGCAGTATTTT | TRBV6-2/TRBV6-3 | . | TRBJ2-3 | .
CATSANRGGVSYGYTF | TGTGCTACCAGTGCCAATCGAGGCGGGGTCAGCTATGGCTACACCTTC | TRBV24-1 | . | TRBJ1-2 | .
CASSLASYNEQFF | TGTGCCAGCAGCCTCGCCAGCTACAATGAGCAGTTCTTC | TRBV28 | . | TRBJ2-1 | .
CASSGRGGRSEKLFF | TGTGCCAGCAGCGGGAGGGGGGGCAGAAGTGAAAAACTGTTTTTT | TRBV7-2 | . | TRBJ1-4 | .
CSASRTGFRYEQYF | TGCAGTGCTAGTCGGACAGGGTTTCGCTACGAGCAGTACTTC | TRBV20-1 | TRBD1 | TRBJ2-7 | .
CASSEGTGANTEAFF | TGTGCCAGCAGCGAAGGGACAGGGGCGAACACTGAAGCTTTCTTT | TRBV9 | TRBD1 | TRBJ1-1 | few
CAWSTGWYTEAFF | TGTGCCTGGAGTACAGGGTGGTACACTGAAGCTTTCTTT | TRBV30 | . | TRBJ1-1 | .
CASSQDPVLIYNEQFF | TGCGCCAGCAGCCAAGATCCGGTCCTCATCTACAATGAGCAGTTCTTC | TRBV4-1 | . | TRBJ2-1 | .
CASKQGVSNTEAFF | TGTGCCAGCAAACAGGGGGTCTCGAACACTGAAGCTTTCTTT | TRBV2 | TRBD1 | TRBJ1-1 | .
CASVSSRGIYGYTF | TGTGCCAGCGTGAGTAGCAGGGGGATCTATGGCTACACCTTC | TRBV6-5 | TRBD1 | TRBJ1-2 | .
CASSLRGPLNTEAFF | TGTGCCAGCAGCCTCAGGGGGCCCCTGAACACTGAAGCTTTCTTT | TRBV7-8 | TRBD1 | TRBJ1-1 | .
CASSLTGPGNTIYF | TGCGCCAGCAGCCTCACAGGGCCTGGAAACACCATATATTTT | TRBV5-1 | . | TRBJ1-3 | .
CASSPQSRESPLHF | TGCGCCAGCAGCCCGCAGTCCAGGGAATCACCCCTCCACTTT | TRBV4-1 | . | TRBJ1-6 | .
CASSQGQGDTEAFF | TGCGCCAGCAGCCAAGGACAGGGGGATACTGAAGCTTTCTTT | TRBV4-1 | TRBD1 | TRBJ1-1 | .
CASSLSAGGTNIQYF | TGTGCCAGCAGCTTATCGGCCGGGGGGACAAACATTCAGTACTTC | TRBV7-6 | TRBD2 | TRBJ2-4 | few